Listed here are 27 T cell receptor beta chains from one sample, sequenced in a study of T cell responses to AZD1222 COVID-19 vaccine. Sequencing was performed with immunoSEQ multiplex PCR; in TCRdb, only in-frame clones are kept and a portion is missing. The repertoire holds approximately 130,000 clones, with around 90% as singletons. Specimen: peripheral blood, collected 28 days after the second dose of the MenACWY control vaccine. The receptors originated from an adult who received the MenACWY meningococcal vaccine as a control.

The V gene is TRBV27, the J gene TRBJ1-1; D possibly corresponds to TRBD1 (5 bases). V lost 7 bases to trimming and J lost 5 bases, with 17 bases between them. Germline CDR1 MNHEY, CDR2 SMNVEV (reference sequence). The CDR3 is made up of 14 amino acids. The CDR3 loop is CASTLGEGLTEAFF. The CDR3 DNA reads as TGTGCCAGCACCCTGGGTGAGGGACTAACTGAAGCTTTCTTT.

CDR3 sequence (DNA): TGTGCCATCAGTGACCTCGGACAGGGGGCTGACGGCTTGTTGGGAACCACTGAAGCTTTCTTT. This translates into CAISDLGQGADGLLGTTEAFF. This chain connects TRBV10-3 to TRBJ1-1, with 11 bases that match TRBD1. The CDR3 is 21 amino acids. Germline V gives CDR1 ENHRY, CDR2 SYGVKD. V dropped 3 bases and J dropped 4; count of bases not matched to a gene: 22.

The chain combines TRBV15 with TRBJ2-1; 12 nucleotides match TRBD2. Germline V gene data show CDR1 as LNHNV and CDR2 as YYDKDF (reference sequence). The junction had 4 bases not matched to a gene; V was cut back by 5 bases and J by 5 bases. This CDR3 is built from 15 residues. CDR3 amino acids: CATSSRLAGDNEQFF. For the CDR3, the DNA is TGTGCCACCAGCTCGAGACTAGCGGGAGACAATGAGCAGTTCTTC.

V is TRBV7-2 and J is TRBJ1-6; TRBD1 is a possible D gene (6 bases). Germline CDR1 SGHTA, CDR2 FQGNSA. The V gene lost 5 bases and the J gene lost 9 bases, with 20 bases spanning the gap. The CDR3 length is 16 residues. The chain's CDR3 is CASSLTWGAPSSPLHF. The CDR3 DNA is TGTGCCAGCAGCCTAACTTGGGGGGCGCCTAGTTCACCCCTCCACTTT.

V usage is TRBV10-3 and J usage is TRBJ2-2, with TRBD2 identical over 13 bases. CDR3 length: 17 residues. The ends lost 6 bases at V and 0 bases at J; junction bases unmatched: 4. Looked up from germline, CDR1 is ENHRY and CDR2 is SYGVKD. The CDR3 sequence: CAIRGTSGDSNTGELFF. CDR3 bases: TGTGCCATCAGAGGGACTAGCGGGGACTCGAACACCGGGGAGCTGTTTTTT.

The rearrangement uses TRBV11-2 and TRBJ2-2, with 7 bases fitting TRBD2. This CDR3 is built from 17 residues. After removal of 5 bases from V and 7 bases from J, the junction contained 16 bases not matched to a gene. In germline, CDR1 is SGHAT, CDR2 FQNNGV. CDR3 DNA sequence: TGTGCCAGCAGCCCTAAAGTGTCTAGCGGAGGGGTCGGGGAGCTGTTTTTT. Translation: CASSPKVSSGGVGELFF. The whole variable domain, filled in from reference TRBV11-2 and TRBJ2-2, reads EAGVAQSPRYKIIEKRQSVAFWCNPISGHATLYWYQQILGQGPKLLIQFQNNGVVDDSQLPKDRFSAERLKGVDSTLKIQPAKLEDSAVYLCASSPKVSSGGVGELFFGEGSRLTVL.

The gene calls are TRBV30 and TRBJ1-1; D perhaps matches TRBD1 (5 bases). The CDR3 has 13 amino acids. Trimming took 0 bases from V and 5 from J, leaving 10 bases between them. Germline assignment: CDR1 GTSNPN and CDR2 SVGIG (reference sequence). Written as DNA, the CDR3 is TGTGCCTGGAGTGTACAAGGGGCGACTGAAGCTTTCTTT. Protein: CAWSVQGATEAFF.

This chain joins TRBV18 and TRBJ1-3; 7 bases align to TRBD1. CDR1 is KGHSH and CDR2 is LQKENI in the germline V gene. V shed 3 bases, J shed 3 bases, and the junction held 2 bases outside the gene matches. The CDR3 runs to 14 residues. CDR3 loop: CASSPRTGGNTIYF. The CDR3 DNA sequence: TGTGCCAGCTCACCTAGGACAGGTGGAAACACCATATATTTT.

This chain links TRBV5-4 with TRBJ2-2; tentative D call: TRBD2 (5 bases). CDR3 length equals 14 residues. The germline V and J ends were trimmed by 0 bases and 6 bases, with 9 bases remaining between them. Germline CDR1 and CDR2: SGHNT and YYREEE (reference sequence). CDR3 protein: CASSLGEIAGELFF. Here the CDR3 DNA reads TGTGCCAGCAGCTTGGGGGAGATTGCCGGGGAGCTGTTTTTT.

In DNA, the CDR3 is TGTGCCAGCAGTTTTCGTCCAGGACGGAGAAACGATCAGCCCCAGCATTTT. Protein product: CASSFRPGRRNDQPQHF. V and J are TRBV28 and TRBJ1-5; no clear D. Looked up from germline, CDR1 is MDHEN and CDR2 is SYDVKM. The CDR3 covers 17 residues. V shed 3 bases and J shed 5 bases, with 20 bases lying between them.

In DNA form, the CDR3 reads TGTGCCAGCAGCCAAGATCAGGGCATTCAGGGTGAGCAGTTCTTC. This codes for CASSQDQGIQGEQFF. V is TRBV4-2 and J is TRBJ2-1; D is perhaps TRBD1 (5 bases). This CDR3 spans 15 amino acids. Germline CDR1 is LGHNA and CDR2 is YNFKEQ. The V gene lost 0 bases and the J gene lost 9 bases, with 15 bases spanning the gap.

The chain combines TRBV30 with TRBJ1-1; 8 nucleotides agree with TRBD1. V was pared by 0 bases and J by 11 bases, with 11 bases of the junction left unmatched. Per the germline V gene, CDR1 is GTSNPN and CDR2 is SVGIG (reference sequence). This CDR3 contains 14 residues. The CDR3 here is CAWSVSHRQGTAFF. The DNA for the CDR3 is TGTGCCTGGAGTGTATCCCACAGACAGGGGACGGCTTTCTTT.

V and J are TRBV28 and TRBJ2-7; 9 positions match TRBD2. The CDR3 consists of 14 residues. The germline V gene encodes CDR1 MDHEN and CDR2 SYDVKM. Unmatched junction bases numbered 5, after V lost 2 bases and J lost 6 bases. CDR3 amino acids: CASSLPAGGSEQYF. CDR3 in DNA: TGTGCCAGCAGTTTACCTGCGGGAGGGTCCGAGCAGTACTTC.

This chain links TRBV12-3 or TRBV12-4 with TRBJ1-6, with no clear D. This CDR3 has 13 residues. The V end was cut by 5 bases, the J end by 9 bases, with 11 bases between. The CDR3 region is CASSPRSISPLHF. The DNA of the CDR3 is TGTGCCAGCAGTCCCCGTAGCATTTCACCCCTCCACTTT.

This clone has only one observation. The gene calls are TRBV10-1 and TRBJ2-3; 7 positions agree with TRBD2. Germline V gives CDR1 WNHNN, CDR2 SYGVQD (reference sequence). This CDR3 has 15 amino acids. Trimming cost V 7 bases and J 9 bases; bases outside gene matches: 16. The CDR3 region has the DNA TGCGCCAGCAAGTTACTAGCGTCCCACCCGTGGACGCAGTATTTT. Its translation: CASKLLASHPWTQYF.

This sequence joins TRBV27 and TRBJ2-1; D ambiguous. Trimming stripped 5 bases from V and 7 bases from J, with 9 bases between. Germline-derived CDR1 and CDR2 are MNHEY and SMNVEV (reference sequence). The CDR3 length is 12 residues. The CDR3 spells CASSNSRNEQFF. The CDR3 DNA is TGTGCCAGCAGTAACTCTAGGAATGAGCAGTTCTTC.

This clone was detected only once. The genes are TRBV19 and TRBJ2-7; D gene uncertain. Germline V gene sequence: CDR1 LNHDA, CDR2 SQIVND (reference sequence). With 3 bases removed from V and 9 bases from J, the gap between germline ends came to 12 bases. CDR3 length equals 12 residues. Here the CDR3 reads CASSIVGMRQYF. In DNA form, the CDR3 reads TGTGCCAGTAGTATCGTTGGCATGAGGCAGTACTTC.

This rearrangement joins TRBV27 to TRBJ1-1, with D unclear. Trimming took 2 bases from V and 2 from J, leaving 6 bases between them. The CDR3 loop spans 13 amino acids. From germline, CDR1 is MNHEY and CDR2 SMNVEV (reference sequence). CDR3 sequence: CASSLISNTEAFF. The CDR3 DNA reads TGTGCCAGCAGTTTAATAAGTAACACTGAAGCTTTCTTT.

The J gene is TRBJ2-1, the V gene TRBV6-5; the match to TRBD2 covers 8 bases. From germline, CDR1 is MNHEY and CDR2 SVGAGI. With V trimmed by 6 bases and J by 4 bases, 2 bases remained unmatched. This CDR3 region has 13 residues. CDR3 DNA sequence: TGTGCCAGCAGACCGGGGGGGTACAATGAGCAGTTCTTC. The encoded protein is CASRPGGYNEQFF.

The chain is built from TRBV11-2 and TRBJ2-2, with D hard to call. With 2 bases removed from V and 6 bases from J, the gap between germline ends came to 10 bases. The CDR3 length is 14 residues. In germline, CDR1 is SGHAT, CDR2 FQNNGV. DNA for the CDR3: TGTGCCAGCAGCTTATTGGTGGGCCCCGGGGAGCTGTTTTTT. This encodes CASSLLVGPGELFF. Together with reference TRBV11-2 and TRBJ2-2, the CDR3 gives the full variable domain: EAGVAQSPRYKIIEKRQSVAFWCNPISGHATLYWYQQILGQGPKLLIQFQNNGVVDDSQLPKDRFSAERLKGVDSTLKIQPAKLEDSAVYLCASSLLVGPGELFFGEGSRLTVL.

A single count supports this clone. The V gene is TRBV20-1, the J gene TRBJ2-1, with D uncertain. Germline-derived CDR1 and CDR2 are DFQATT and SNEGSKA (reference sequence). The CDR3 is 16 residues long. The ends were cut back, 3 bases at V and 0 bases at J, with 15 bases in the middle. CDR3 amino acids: CSASSSESSSYNEQFF. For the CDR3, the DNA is TGCAGTGCTAGTTCGTCGGAGTCAAGCTCCTACAATGAGCAGTTCTTC.

The CDR3, as DNA: TGTGCCAGCAGCTTGGCGGGGGTCAACAATGAGCAGTTCTTC. Protein product: CASSLAGVNNEQFF. This chain joins TRBV5-5 and TRBJ2-1; possibly TRBD2 for D (6 bases). The length of the CDR3 is 14 residues. With 0 bases removed from V and 5 bases from J, the gap between germline ends came to 9 bases. Germline CDR1 is SGHKS and CDR2 is YYEKEE (reference sequence).

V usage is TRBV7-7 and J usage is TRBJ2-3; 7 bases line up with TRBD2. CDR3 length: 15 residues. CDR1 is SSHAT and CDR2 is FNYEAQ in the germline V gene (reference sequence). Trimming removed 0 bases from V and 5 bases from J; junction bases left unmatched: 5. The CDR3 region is CASSLAGGSGDTQYF. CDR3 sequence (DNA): TGTGCCAGCAGCTTAGCGGGGGGGTCAGGAGATACGCAGTATTTT.

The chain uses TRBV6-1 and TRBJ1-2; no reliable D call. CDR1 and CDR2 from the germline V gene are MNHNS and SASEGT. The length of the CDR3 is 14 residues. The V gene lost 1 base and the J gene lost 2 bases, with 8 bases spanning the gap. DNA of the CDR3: TGTGCCAGCAGTGAAGTGCAGGAAAACTATGGCTACACCTTC. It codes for CASSEVQENYGYTF.

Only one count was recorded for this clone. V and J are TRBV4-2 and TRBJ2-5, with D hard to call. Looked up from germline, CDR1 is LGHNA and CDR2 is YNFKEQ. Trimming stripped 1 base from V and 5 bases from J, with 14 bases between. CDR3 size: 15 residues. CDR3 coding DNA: TGTGCCAGCAGCCAAGCCTCCGGGCAGCAGGAGACCCAGTACTTC. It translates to CASSQASGQQETQYF.

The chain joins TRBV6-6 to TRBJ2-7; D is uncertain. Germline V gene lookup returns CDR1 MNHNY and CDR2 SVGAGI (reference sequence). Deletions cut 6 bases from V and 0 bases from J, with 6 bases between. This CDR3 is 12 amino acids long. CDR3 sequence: CASSSSSYEQYF. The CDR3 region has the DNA TGTGCCAGCAGCTCCAGCTCCTACGAGCAGTACTTC.

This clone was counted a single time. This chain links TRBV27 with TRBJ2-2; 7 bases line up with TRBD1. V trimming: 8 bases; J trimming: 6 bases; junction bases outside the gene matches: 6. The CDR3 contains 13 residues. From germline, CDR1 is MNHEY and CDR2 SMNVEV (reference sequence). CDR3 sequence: CASGTVPAGELFF. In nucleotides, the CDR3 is TGTGCCAGCGGGACAGTACCCGCCGGGGAGCTGTTTTTT.